This T cell receptor (beta chain) was recorded in a study of beta chain features in type 1 diabetes. The overall study: Cell yields, gender and age were comparable in patients and healthy donors.

The authors reverse transcribed all of the isolated RNA, so sequencing captured expressed TCRB transcripts. The table came from immunoSEQ multiplex PCR; TCRdb's copy has only in-frame clones and leaves some out. Here the sample spans around 360,000 clones, roughly 12% being singletons. Stem cell-like memory, regulatory, central memory and naive CD4+ cells were sorted via CD45RO/CCR7/CD25/CD127/CD95/CD27. Trimming at V came to 0 bases and at J to 2 bases, leaving 6 bases not matched to a gene. The CDR3 length is 17 residues. Germline-derived CDR1 and CDR2 are SGHRS and YFSETQ. Study findings and constraints: Whether HLA type affects TCRB rearrangement stayed undetermined in the present work. Patients with Type 1 diabetes showed moderately but significantly shorter TCRB CDR3s in all four CD4+ subsets.

Remarks on this clone: Its antigen is not known.

The TCR comes from a woman aged 18-30 years with type 1 diabetes. Sequenced input: naive CD4+ T cells from blood. The chain links TRBV5-1 to TRBJ2-1; 9 bases fit TRBD2. The CDR3: CASSLAAAGGPYNEQFF. The CDR3 region has the DNA TGCGCCAGCAGCTTGGCCGCGGCGGGAGGGCCCTACAATGAGCAGTTCTTC.